These T cell receptor beta chains were read from a single sample in a study of patients and donors after allogeneic stem cell transplantation. TCRdb redid the calling of the RT-PCR reads with MiXCR, one entry per CDR3 protein. The table has 400,000 to 500,000 distinct CDR3 sequences, 16% seen once. The material sequenced was blood, either unsorted or a sorted T cell fraction (not recorded which). Receptor source: a human donor who was either an allogeneic HSCT recipient or a stem cell or donor lymphocyte infusion donor (not recorded which). It is not recorded whose cells these are; they may come from a transplant donor. Both conserved end residues are part of each CDR3. The D gene is left open where the match is weak. Only part of the rows carry a size: once, few, many, or a class if the clone is expanded.

v_call,cdr3_length,d_call,clone_size,j_call,cdr3_aa,cdr3_nt
TRBV7-2,15,TRBD2,.,TRBJ2-7,CASSLQRGGLHEQYF,TGTGCCAGCAGCCTCCAGCGGGGGGGCCTCCACGAGCAGTACTTC
TRBV6-5,12,.,few,TRBJ2-7,CASSYQRSEQYF,TGTGCCAGCAGTTACCAGCGCTCTGAGCAGTACTTC
TRBV18,16,TRBD1,.,TRBJ2-5,CASSPLGQGRKETQYF,TGTGCCAGCTCACCATTGGGACAGGGGCGGAAGGAGACCCAGTACTTC
TRBV5-1,16,TRBD2,few,TRBJ2-1,CASSTRTSGMYNEQFF,TGCGCCAGCAGCACACGGACTAGCGGGATGTACAATGAGCAGTTCTTC
TRBV9,14,TRBD1,many,TRBJ1-1,CASSRQGRKVGAFF,TGTGCCAGCAGCAGACAGGGAAGAAAGGTGGGAGCTTTCTTT
TRBV5-6,13,.,many,TRBJ1-1,CASSSVGVSEAFF,TGTGCCAGCAGCTCCGTCGGTGTCAGTGAAGCTTTCTTT
TRBV12-3/TRBV12-4,16,TRBD1,.,TRBJ2-2,CASSLRDRGRAGELFF,TGTGCCAGCAGTTTACGGGACAGGGGGCGCGCCGGGGAGCTGTTTTTT
TRBV11-2,12,.,few,TRBJ2-7,CASSTRDGEQYF,TGTGCCAGCAGCACCAGGGATGGGGAGCAGTACTTC
TRBV29-1,12,.,few,TRBJ2-7,CSVGQDSYEQYF,TGCAGCGTTGGACAGGACTCCTACGAGCAGTACTTC
TRBV5-1,15,.,few,TRBJ2-1,CASSLWLSSYNEQFF,TGCGCCAGCAGCTTGTGGCTAAGCTCCTACAATGAGCAGTTCTTC
TRBV5-1,14,TRBD1,.,TRBJ2-3,CASSPGQVIDTQYF,TGCGCCAGCAGCCCGGGACAGGTCATAGACACGCAGTATTTT
TRBV20-1,16,TRBD2,.,TRBJ2-1,CSAREGVGLAGNEQFF,TGCAGTGCTAGAGAGGGTGTAGGACTAGCGGGGAATGAGCAGTTCTTC
TRBV5-1,14,TRBD1,few,TRBJ1-1,CASSFDRVGTEAFF,TGCGCCAGCAGCTTTGACAGGGTTGGGACTGAAGCTTTCTTT
TRBV5-1,15,TRBD2,.,TRBJ2-7,CASSRGLAGVREQYF,TGCGCCAGCAGCAGGGGACTAGCGGGAGTAAGGGAGCAGTACTTC
TRBV11-3,12,.,many,TRBJ1-3,CASSPQGNTIYF,TGTGCCAGCAGCCCACAGGGAAACACCATATATTTT
TRBV12-3/TRBV12-4,15,.,many,TRBJ2-1,CASSRGPGDYNEQFF,TGTGCCAGCTCTAGGGGCCCGGGAGACTACAATGAGCAGTTCTTC
TRBV4-2,12,TRBD1,.,TRBJ2-7,CASSSQGEEQYF,TGTGCCAGCAGCTCACAGGGGGAAGAGCAGTACTTC
TRBV5-1,16,TRBD2,.,TRBJ2-7,CASSPLAGGSSYEQYF,TGCGCCAGCAGCCCTCTAGCGGGAGGCAGTAGCTACGAGCAGTACTTC
TRBV6-1,13,.,many,TRBJ1-1,CASSSRANTEAFF,TGTGCCAGCAGCAGCCGGGCGAACACTGAAGCTTTCTTT
TRBV6-1,14,TRBD1,.,TRBJ1-4,CASIPGQGNEKLFF,TGTGCCAGCATTCCGGGACAGGGGAATGAAAAACTGTTTTTT
TRBV20-1,17,TRBD1,many,TRBJ2-2,CSARDNRQGAQAGELFF,TGCAGTGCTAGAGATAACCGACAGGGGGCGCAAGCCGGGGAGCTGTTTTTT
TRBV20-1,13,.,few,TRBJ2-7,CSARGHSNYEQYF,TGCAGTGCTAGGGGGCACTCCAACTACGAGCAGTACTTC
TRBV12-3/TRBV12-4,11,.,few,TRBJ1-1,CASSWREGAFF,TGTGCCAGCAGTTGGCGGGAGGGGGCTTTCTTT
TRBV11-3,16,TRBD2,.,TRBJ2-1,CASSLGSSGRAHEQFF,TGTGCCAGCAGCCTAGGGAGTAGCGGGAGGGCCCATGAGCAGTTCTTC
TRBV2,14,.,.,TRBJ1-4,CASSWAVIGEKLFF,TGTGCCAGCAGCTGGGCCGTAATCGGTGAAAAACTGTTTTTT
TRBV12-3/TRBV12-4,15,.,many,TRBJ2-5,CASSPWGGVGETQYF,TGTGCCAGCAGCCCGTGGGGGGGCGTTGGAGAGACCCAGTACTTC
TRBV20-1,11,.,few,TRBJ2-2,CSARRAGELFF,TGCAGTGCCAGAAGGGCCGGGGAGCTGTTTTTT
TRBV11-2,14,.,.,TRBJ1-2,CASSLGTVGYGYTF,TGTGCCAGCAGCTTAGGAACAGTGGGCTATGGCTACACCTTC
TRBV9,16,TRBD2,.,TRBJ2-4,CASSVEALAVKNIQYF,TGTGCCAGCAGCGTAGAAGCGCTAGCGGTTAAAAACATTCAGTACTTC
TRBV5-1,19,TRBD2,few,TRBJ2-7,CASSIGTSGSKSSSYEQYF,TGCGCCAGCAGCATTGGGACTAGCGGGAGTAAGAGCAGCTCCTACGAGCAGTACTTC
TRBV4-1,15,.,.,TRBJ1-5,CASSQIGGNNQPQHF,TGCGCCAGCAGCCAGATAGGGGGTAACAATCAGCCCCAGCATTTT
TRBV11-2,14,TRBD1,.,TRBJ1-1,CASSYPRQGANAFF,TGTGCCAGCAGCTACCCTAGGCAGGGGGCGAACGCTTTCTTT
TRBV6-5,16,TRBD1,.,TRBJ2-7,CASSYAGDRGGYEQYF,TGTGCCAGCAGTTACGCCGGGGACAGGGGAGGCTACGAGCAGTACTTC
TRBV27,15,.,many,TRBJ2-1,CASSFEVSSYNEQFF,TGTGCCAGCAGTTTCGAGGTTAGCTCCTACAATGAGCAGTTCTTC
TRBV5-5,14,.,few,TRBJ1-2,CASSFMAGRNGYTF,TGTGCCAGCAGCTTCATGGCAGGGCGCAATGGCTACACCTTC
TRBV27,14,TRBD2,.,TRBJ2-1,CASSSRTSLNEQFF,TGTGCCAGCAGTTCACGGACTAGCCTCAATGAGCAGTTCTTC
TRBV4-1,14,.,once,TRBJ2-5,CASSQEGAWETQYF,TGCGCCAGCAGCCAGGAGGGGGCCTGGGAGACCCAGTACTTC
TRBV24-1,15,.,.,TRBJ1-1,CATSDTTGPNTEAFF,TGTGCCACCAGTGACACCACAGGACCTAACACTGAAGCTTTCTTT
TRBV7-6,13,.,.,TRBJ1-1,CASMPKRGVEAFF,TGTGCCAGCATGCCTAAGAGGGGAGTAGAAGCTTTCTTT
TRBV20-1,15,.,many,TRBJ1-1,CSASPPTWWGTEAFF,TGCAGTGCTAGTCCCCCTACCTGGTGGGGTACTGAAGCTTTCTTT
TRBV15,15,TRBD2,.,TRBJ2-7,CATRGLAGGSHEQYF,TGTGCCACACGGGGACTAGCGGGAGGTTCCCACGAGCAGTACTTC
TRBV12-3/TRBV12-4,16,.,.,TRBJ1-2,CASSLSGGTSNYGYTF,TGTGCCAGCAGTTTATCTGGGGGTACATCTAACTATGGCTACACCTTC
TRBV5-1,14,TRBD1,few,TRBJ1-2,CASSPGQAPDGYTF,TGCGCCAGCAGCCCGGGACAGGCGCCCGATGGCTACACCTTC
TRBV20-1,17,.,few,TRBJ1-5,CSARLGTGARGHQPQHF,TGCAGTGCTAGACTGGGGACGGGCGCGCGGGGGCATCAGCCCCAGCATTTT
TRBV12-3/TRBV12-4,15,.,few,TRBJ1-2,CASSPTAGLRNGYTF,TGTGCCAGCAGTCCCACTGCGGGTCTTCGGAATGGCTACACCTTC
TRBV5-4,13,.,many,TRBJ2-2,CASSLTVTGELFF,TGTGCCAGCAGCTTGACGGTCACCGGGGAGCTGTTTTTT
TRBV28,15,TRBD1,once,TRBJ2-6,CASRQGAAGANVLTF,TGTGCCAGCAGACAGGGGGCGGCTGGGGCCAACGTCCTGACTTTC
TRBV10-3,13,.,few,TRBJ1-6,CATWAPGNSPLHF,TGTGCCACTTGGGCCCCTGGGAATTCACCCCTCCACTTT